These 3 T cell receptor beta chains originate from one sample sequenced in a study of glioma-infiltrating T cells. Amplification of TCR alpha and beta CDR3 regions from RNA used iRepertoire nested multiplex PCR. Using its own MiXCR run on the multiplex PCR reads, TCRdb lists one record per CDR3 protein. This table has approximately 110,000 distinct CDR3 sequences, roughly 25% appearing once. Material for sequencing was glioma tissue, nonneoplastic brain tissue, or PBMCs (not recorded which). The receptors shown here come from a human donor with low-grade glioma or glioblastoma, undergoing nonglioma brain surgery, or in good health (not recorded which).

There are many counts of this clonotype. The DNA of the CDR3 is TGTGCCAGCAGTTTATACTTGGACAGGCAGGAGACCCAGTACTTC. It specifies CASSLYLDRQETQYF. The genes are TRBV28 and TRBJ2-5; 7 bases match TRBD1. Germline V gene lookup returns CDR1 MDHEN and CDR2 SYDVKM. The CDR3 extends over 15 amino acids. The V and J ends lost 1 base and 5 bases, in that order; junction bases with no gene match: 7.

There are many counts of this clonotype. This chain links TRBV4-1 with TRBJ2-2, with D unclear. The V gene lost 1 base and the J gene lost 2 bases, with 8 bases spanning the gap. Germline assignment: CDR1 MGHRA and CDR2 YSYEKL. The CDR3 runs to 15 residues. For the CDR3, the DNA is TGCGCCAGCAGCCAAGGTTTTGGCAACACCGGGGAGCTGTTTTTT. Translating gives CASSQGFGNTGELFF.

About this clonotype itself: A read error may account for a junction end that differs from germline. The chain joins TRBV5-1 to TRBJ2-5, with unresolved D. This CDR3 contains 14 residues. Germline CDR1 reads SGHRS; CDR2 reads YFSETQ. As DNA, the CDR3 is TGCGCCATCAGCTTGGCCTACTACCAAGAGACCCAGTACTTC. Its protein is CAISLAYYQETQYF.